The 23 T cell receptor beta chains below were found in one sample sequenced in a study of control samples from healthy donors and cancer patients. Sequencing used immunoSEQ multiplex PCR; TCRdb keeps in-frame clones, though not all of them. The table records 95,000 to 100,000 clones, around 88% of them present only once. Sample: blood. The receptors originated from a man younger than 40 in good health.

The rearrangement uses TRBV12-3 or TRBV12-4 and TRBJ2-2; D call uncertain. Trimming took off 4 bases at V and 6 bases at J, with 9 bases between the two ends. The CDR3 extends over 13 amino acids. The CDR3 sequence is CASSSYTAGELFF. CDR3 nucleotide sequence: TGTGCCAGCAGTTCCTATACTGCCGGGGAGCTGTTTTTT.

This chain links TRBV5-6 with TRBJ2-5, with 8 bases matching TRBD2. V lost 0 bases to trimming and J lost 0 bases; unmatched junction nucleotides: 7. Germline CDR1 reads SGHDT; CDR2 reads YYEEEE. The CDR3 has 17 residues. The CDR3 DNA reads TGTGCCAGCAGCTTGGCCGTTAGCGGGACCTACCAAGAGACCCAGTACTTC. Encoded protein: CASSLAVSGTYQETQYF.

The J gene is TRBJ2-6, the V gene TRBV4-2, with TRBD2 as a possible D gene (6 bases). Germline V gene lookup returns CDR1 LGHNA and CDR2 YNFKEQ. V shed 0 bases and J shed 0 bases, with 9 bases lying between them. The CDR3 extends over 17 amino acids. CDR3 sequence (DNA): TGTGCCAGCAGCCAAGATCTGGGGGGCTCTGGGGCCAACGTCCTGACTTTC. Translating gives CASSQDLGGSGANVLTF.

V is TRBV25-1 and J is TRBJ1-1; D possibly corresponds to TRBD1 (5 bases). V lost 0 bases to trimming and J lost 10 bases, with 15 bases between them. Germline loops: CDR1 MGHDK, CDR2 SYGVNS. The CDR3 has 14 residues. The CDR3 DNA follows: TGTGCCAGCAGTGAATATTATAGGGGCGAAAGAGCTTTCTTT. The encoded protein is CASSEYYRGERAFF.

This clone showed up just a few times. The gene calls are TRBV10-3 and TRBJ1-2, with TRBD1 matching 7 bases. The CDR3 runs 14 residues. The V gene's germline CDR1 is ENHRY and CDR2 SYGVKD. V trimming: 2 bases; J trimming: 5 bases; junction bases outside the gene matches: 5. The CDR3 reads CAISEPGQLYGYTF. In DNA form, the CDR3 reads TGTGCCATCAGTGAGCCGGGACAGCTATATGGCTACACCTTC.

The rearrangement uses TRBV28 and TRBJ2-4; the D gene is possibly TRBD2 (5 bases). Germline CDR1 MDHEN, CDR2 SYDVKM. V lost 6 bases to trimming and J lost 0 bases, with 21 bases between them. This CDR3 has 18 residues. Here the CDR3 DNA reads TGTGCCAGCAGGTCAGCCCTATGGCGGACTCCAGCCAAAAACATTCAGTACTTC. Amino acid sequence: CASRSALWRTPAKNIQYF.

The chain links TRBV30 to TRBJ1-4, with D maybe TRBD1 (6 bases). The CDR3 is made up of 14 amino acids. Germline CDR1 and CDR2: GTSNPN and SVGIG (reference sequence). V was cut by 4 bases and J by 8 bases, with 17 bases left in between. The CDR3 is CAWTRGHGPEKLFF. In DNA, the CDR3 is TGTGCCTGGACCAGGGGCCACGGACCCGAAAAACTGTTTTTT.

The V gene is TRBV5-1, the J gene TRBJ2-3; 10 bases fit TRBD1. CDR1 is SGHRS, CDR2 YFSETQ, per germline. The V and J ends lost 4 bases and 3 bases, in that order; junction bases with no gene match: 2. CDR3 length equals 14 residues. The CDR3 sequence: CASSPGQGTDTQYF. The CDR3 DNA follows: TGCGCCAGCAGCCCGGGACAGGGGACAGATACGCAGTATTTT.

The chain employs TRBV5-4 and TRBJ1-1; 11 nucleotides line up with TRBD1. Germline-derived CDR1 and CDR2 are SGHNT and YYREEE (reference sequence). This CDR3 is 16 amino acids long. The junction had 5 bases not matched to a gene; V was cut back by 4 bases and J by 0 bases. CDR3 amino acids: CASSGGQGAMNTEAFF. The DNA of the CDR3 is TGTGCCAGCAGCGGTGGACAGGGGGCTATGAACACTGAAGCTTTCTTT.

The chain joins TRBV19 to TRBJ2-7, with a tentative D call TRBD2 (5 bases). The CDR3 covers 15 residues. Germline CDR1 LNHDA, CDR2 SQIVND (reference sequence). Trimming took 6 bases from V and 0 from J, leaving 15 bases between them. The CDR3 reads CASRVGSGSSYEQYF. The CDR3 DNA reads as TGTGCCAGTAGGGTCGGCAGCGGCAGCTCCTACGAGCAGTACTTC.

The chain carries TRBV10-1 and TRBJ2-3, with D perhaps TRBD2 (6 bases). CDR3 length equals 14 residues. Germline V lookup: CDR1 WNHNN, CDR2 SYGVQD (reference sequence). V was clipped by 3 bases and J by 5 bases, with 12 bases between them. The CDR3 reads CASSEGRRGDTQYF. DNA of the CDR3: TGCGCCAGCAGTGAAGGGAGGAGGGGAGATACGCAGTATTTT.

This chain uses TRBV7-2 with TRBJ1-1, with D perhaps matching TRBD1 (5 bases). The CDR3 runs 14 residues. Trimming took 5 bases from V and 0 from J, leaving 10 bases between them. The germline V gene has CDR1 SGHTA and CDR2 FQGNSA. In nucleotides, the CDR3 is TGTGCCAGCAGCCAGGGAGCTATGAACACTGAAGCTTTCTTT. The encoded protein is CASSQGAMNTEAFF.

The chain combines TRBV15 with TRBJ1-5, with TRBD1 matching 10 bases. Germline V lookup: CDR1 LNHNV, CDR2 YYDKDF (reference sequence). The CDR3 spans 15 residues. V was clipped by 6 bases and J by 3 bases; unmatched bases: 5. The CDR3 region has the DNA TGTGCCACCAGTAGGACAGGGGGAACCAATCAGCCCCAGCATTTT. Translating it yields CATSRTGGTNQPQHF.

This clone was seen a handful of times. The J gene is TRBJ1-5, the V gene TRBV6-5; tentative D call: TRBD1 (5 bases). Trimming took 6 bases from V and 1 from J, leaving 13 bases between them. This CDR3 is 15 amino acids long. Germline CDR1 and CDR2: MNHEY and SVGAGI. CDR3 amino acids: CASRIGQMSNQPQHF. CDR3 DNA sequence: TGTGCCAGCAGAATTGGACAAATGAGCAATCAGCCCCAGCATTTT.

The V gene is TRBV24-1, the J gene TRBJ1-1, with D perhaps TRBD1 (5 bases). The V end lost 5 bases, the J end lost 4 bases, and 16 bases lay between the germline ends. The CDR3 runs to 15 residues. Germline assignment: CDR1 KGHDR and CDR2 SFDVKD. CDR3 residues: CATSGSGGRGTEAFF. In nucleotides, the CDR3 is TGTGCCACCAGTGGTTCCGGGGGGAGGGGCACTGAAGCTTTCTTT.

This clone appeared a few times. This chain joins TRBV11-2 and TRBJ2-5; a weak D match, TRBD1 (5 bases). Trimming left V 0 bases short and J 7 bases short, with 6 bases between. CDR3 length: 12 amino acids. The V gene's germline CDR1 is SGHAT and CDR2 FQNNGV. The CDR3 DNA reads TGTGCCAGCAGCTTAGATAGGGGGACCCAGTACTTC. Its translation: CASSLDRGTQYF. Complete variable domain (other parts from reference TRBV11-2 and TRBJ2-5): EAGVAQSPRYKIIEKRQSVAFWCNPISGHATLYWYQQILGQGPKLLIQFQNNGVVDDSQLPKDRFSAERLKGVDSTLKIQPAKLEDSAVYLCASSLDRGTQYFGPGTRLLVL.

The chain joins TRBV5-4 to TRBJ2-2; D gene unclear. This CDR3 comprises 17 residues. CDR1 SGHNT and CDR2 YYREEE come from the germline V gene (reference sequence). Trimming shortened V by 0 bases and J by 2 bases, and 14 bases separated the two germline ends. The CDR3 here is CASSLASSVANTGELFF. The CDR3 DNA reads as TGTGCCAGCAGCTTGGCTTCTTCGGTGGCTAACACCGGGGAGCTGTTTTTT.

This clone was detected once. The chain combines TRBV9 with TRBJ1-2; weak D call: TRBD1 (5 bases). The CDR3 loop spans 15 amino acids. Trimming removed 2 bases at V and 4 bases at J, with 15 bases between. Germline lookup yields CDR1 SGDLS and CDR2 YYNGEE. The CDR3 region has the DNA TGTGCCAGCAGCGTTCACGGCGAGGGGAGCTATGGCTACACCTTC. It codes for CASSVHGEGSYGYTF.

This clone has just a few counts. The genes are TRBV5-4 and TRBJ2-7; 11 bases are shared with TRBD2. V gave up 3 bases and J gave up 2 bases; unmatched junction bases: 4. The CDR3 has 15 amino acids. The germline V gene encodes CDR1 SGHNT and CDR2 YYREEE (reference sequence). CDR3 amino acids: CASSWGTSGTYEQYF. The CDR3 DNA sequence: TGTGCCAGCAGCTGGGGGACTAGCGGAACCTACGAGCAGTACTTC.

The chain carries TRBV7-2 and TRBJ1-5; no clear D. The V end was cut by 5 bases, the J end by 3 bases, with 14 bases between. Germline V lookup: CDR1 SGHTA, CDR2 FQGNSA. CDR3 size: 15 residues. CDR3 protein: CASSPEQWDNQPQHF. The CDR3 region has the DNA TGTGCCAGCAGCCCCGAACAGTGGGACAATCAGCCCCAGCATTTT.

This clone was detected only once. This chain's CDR3 is CASSQVGINLWGYTF. The CDR3, as DNA: TGTGCCAGCAGCCAAGTAGGGATAAACCTTTGGGGCTACACCTTC. The J gene is TRBJ1-2, the V gene TRBV3-1 (or the pseudogene TRBV3-2); no clear D. Trimming left V 1 base short and J 8 bases short, with 17 bases between. Germline CDR1 reads LGHDT; CDR2 reads YNNKEL (reference sequence). The CDR3 covers 15 residues.

In DNA, the CDR3 is TGTGCCAGCAGTGCAGGGACAGGGCCTAATCAGCCCCAGCATTTT. Translated, it gives CASSAGTGPNQPQHF. V usage is TRBV6-4 and J usage is TRBJ1-5; 9 bases fit TRBD1. Per germline, CDR1 MRHNA and CDR2 SNTAGT. There are 15 residues in the CDR3. V lost 4 bases and J lost 4; bases outside the gene matches: 5.

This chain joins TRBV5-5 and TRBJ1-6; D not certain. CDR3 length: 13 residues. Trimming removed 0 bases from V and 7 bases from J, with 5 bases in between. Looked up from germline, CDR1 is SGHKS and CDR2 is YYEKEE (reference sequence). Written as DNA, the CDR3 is TGTGCCAGCAGCTTGGAACGGAATTCACCCCTCCACTTT. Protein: CASSLERNSPLHF.